The clone carrying this T cell receptor beta chain was recorded a few times. The sample belongs to a study of blood T cell repertoires in COVID-19. Overall study context: Sites in the United States, Italy and Spain provided acute and convalescent COVID-19 samples. Sample material is recorded as cDNA or gDNA derived from T cells, B-cell-depleted T cells, or PBMCs.

V trimming: 5 bases; J trimming: 4 bases; junction bases outside the gene matches: 5. CDR1 is SQVTM and CDR2 is ANQGSEA in the germline V gene. The length of the CDR3 is 13 residues. Assay: immunoSEQ multiplex PCR; the TCRdb copy retains only in-frame clones and omits some. The table includes under 300,000 clones, 86% detected once. Specimen: peripheral blood. This sequence originates from a woman in her twenties or thirties with active or convalescent COVID-19. The chain links TRBV29-1 to TRBJ1-3; 7 positions match TRBD1. CDR3 in amino acids: CSVSTGSGNTIYF. DNA of the CDR3: TGCAGCGTTTCGACAGGGTCGGGAAACACCATATATTTT.